A single sample is the source of the 3 T cell receptor beta chains below, sequenced in a study of T cell changes during pregnancy in multiple sclerosis. Only in-frame clones appear in the TCRdb table, and some are missing; sequencing was by immunoSEQ multiplex PCR. The data hold more than 80,000 clones, with about 90% observed a single time. The sequencing used peripheral blood, collected before pregnancy. These receptors were obtained from a female donor with multiple sclerosis, enrolled in a pregnancy study.

V gene TRBV5-1 combines with J gene TRBJ1-6; 9 bases fit TRBD1. The V gene end was trimmed by 2 bases and the J gene end by 5 bases; junction bases not matched to a gene: 2. Germline CDR1 is SGHRS and CDR2 is YFSETQ. The CDR3 is 15 residues long. Here the CDR3 reads CASSLGDRDNSPLHF. The DNA for the CDR3 is TGCGCCAGCAGCTTAGGGGACAGGGATAATTCACCCCTCCACTTT.

This sequence joins TRBV6-6 and TRBJ1-2, with D hard to call. V lost 2 bases and J 8 bases, leaving 15 bases between the germline ends. CDR1 and CDR2 from the germline V gene are MNHNY and SVGAGI (reference sequence). There are 14 residues in the CDR3. The DNA for the CDR3 is TGTGCCAGCAGTTACCCTACACCGAGGCGGGGCTACACCTTC. Amino acids: CASSYPTPRRGYTF.

This rearrangement joins TRBV29-1 to TRBJ2-7; D remains unclear. V lost 6 bases and J lost 7, with 10 bases in between. The CDR3 is 10 residues long. Germline CDR1 SQVTM, CDR2 ANQGSEA. The DNA of the CDR3 is TGCAGCGTGGTCACAGTGGAGCAGTACTTC. Residues: CSVVTVEQYF.